These T cell receptor beta chains were read from a single sample in a study of identical twins. Each CDR3 protein gets one entry after TCRdb re-called the 5' RACE reads with MiXCR. The data contain 450,000 to 650,000 distinct CDR3 sequences, 9.6% of them singletons. These data were also filed under a second study, of yellow fever vaccine responses in identical twins.

Sequenced sample: PBMCs. The receptors come from a woman younger than 30 in good health. CDR3s include the opening cysteine and the closing phenylalanine or tryptophan. Fields, in order: clone size, V gene, J gene, D gene, CDR3 protein, CDR3 DNA. A D gene is named only where the DNA matches it firmly. Clone size, where shown, is once, few, many, or a class for clones that have expanded.

>.|TRBV12-3/TRBV12-4|TRBJ2-3|.
CAIEPGGSDTQYF
TGTGCCATCGAACCAGGGGGGTCAGATACGCAGTATTTT
>few|TRBV4-2|TRBJ1-5|.
CASRPIQGGNQPQHF
TGTGCCAGCAGACCGATACAGGGTGGCAATCAGCCCCAGCATTTT
>many|TRBV24-1|TRBJ2-1|TRBD1
CATSDRGQGKGEQFF
TGTGCCACCAGTGACCGAGGACAGGGCAAGGGTGAGCAGTTCTTC
>many|TRBV24-1|TRBJ1-4|.
CATLRGLNEKLFF
TGTGCCACCTTACGGGGGCTGAATGAAAAACTGTTTTTT
>many|TRBV30|TRBJ2-3|TRBD2
CAWSILAGGTTDTQYF
TGTGCCTGGAGTATCCTAGCGGGGGGTACCACAGATACGCAGTATTTT
>many|TRBV7-9|TRBJ2-6|.
CASSPVSGANVLTF
TGTGCCAGCAGCCCAGTCTCCGGGGCCAACGTCCTGACTTTC
>many|TRBV25-1|TRBJ2-5|.
CASSEYSGVETQYF
TGTGCCAGCAGTGAATATTCAGGGGTTGAGACCCAGTACTTC
>many|TRBV12-3/TRBV12-4|TRBJ2-3|.
CASSGRQGLTDTQYF
TGTGCCAGCAGTGGGAGGCAGGGTCTCACAGATACGCAGTATTTT
>.|TRBV6-1|TRBJ2-6|.
CASTQSPISGANVLTF
TGTGCCAGCACTCAGAGTCCCATCTCTGGGGCCAACGTCCTGACTTTC
>.|TRBV28|TRBJ2-1|.
CASRALGGSYNEQFF
TGTGCCAGCAGGGCCCTGGGGGGCTCCTACAATGAGCAGTTCTTC
>.|TRBV6-5|TRBJ2-3|TRBD2
CASSYSSGGGTDMQYF
TGTGCCAGCAGTTACTCTAGCGGGGGGGGCACAGATATGCAGTATTTT
>many|TRBV5-1|TRBJ1-6|.
CASRDSTGNSPLHF
TGCGCCAGCAGAGATAGTACAGGGAATTCACCCCTCCACTTT
>few|TRBV7-2|TRBJ1-5|TRBD1
CASSKMGTGDQPQHF
TGTGCCAGCAGCAAAATGGGGACAGGGGATCAGCCCCAGCATTTT
>many|TRBV5-8|TRBJ2-3|TRBD1
CASSWDREDTQYF
TGTGCCAGCAGCTGGGACAGGGAAGATACGCAGTATTTT
>.|TRBV29-1|TRBJ2-2|.
CSAIGGDMNTGELFF
TGCAGCGCTATTGGGGGGGACATGAACACCGGGGAGCTGTTTTTT
>many|TRBV12-3/TRBV12-4|TRBJ1-1|TRBD1
CASSLLQGAEAFF
TGTGCCAGCAGTTTATTACAGGGGGCTGAAGCTTTCTTT
>many|TRBV12-3/TRBV12-4|TRBJ2-7|.
CASSLGLGGVYEQYF
TGTGCCAGCAGTTTAGGCCTGGGCGGGGTCTACGAGCAGTACTTC
>many|TRBV29-1|TRBJ2-7|.
CSVASGIREQYF
TGCAGCGTTGCTTCAGGGATCCGCGAGCAGTACTTC
>few|TRBV6-1|TRBJ2-2|.
CASSERTAKNTGELFF
TGTGCCAGCAGTGAGAGGACGGCGAAAAACACCGGGGAGCTGTTTTTT
>.|TRBV7-2|TRBJ2-1|.
CASTLTGPNNEQFF
TGTGCCAGCACCTTAACGGGGCCTAACAATGAGCAGTTCTTC
>few|TRBV5-1|TRBJ2-1|.
CASSFLVPGNEQFF
TGCGCCAGCAGCTTTCTAGTTCCCGGCAATGAGCAGTTCTTC
>many|TRBV12-3/TRBV12-4|TRBJ2-1|TRBD1
CASRNGQVNEQFF
TGTGCCAGCAGGAATGGACAGGTCAATGAGCAGTTCTTC
>many|TRBV7-6|TRBJ2-7|.
CASSLVALSYEQYF
TGTGCCAGCAGCTTAGTCGCGCTATCGTACGAGCAGTACTTC
>few|TRBV4-3|TRBJ1-3|.
CASSQGLHSSGNTIYF
TGCGCCAGCAGCCAAGGACTCCACAGCTCTGGAAACACCATATATTTT
>few|TRBV7-2|TRBJ2-1|.
CASSSQFRSYNEQFF
TGTGCCAGCAGCTCGCAGTTTCGCTCCTACAATGAGCAGTTCTTC
>.|TRBV15|TRBJ2-7|TRBD1
CATSSEGQGLREQYF
TGTGCCACCAGCAGTGAGGGACAGGGATTGAGGGAGCAGTACTTC
>.|TRBV10-3|TRBJ1-5|TRBD1
CAISEWDSSNQPQHF
TGTGCCATCAGTGAATGGGACAGTAGCAATCAGCCCCAGCATTTT
>many|TRBV6-2/TRBV6-3|TRBJ2-7|.
CASSRSSEQYF
TGTGCCAGCAGCCGATCTTCCGAGCAGTACTTC
>many|TRBV4-3|TRBJ2-7|TRBD2
CASSQDRGDEQYF
TGCGCCAGCAGCCAAGATCGGGGGGACGAGCAGTACTTC
>.|TRBV29-1|TRBJ2-1|TRBD2
CSVAGLGEQFF
TGCAGCGTTGCAGGACTAGGGGAGCAGTTCTTC
>few|TRBV7-8|TRBJ2-7|.
CASSPRDGDEQYF
TGTGCCAGCAGCCCTCGGGACGGAGACGAGCAGTACTTC
>few|TRBV29-1|TRBJ2-2|TRBD2
CSVPLAANTGELFF
TGCAGCGTACCCCTAGCGGCGAACACCGGGGAGCTGTTTTTT
>.|TRBV3-1|TRBJ2-4|TRBD2
CTICNTSGGAVSKNIQYF
TGTACCATCTGTAACACTAGCGGGGGGGCCGTGAGCAAAAACATTCAGTACTTC
>.|TRBV7-9|TRBJ1-2|TRBD1
CASSPGQGLFGYTF
TGTGCCAGCAGTCCGGGACAGGGGTTATTTGGCTACACCTTC
>many|TRBV29-1|TRBJ2-2|.
CSVGGRPNTGELFF
TGCAGCGTAGGTGGGCGGCCGAACACCGGGGAGCTGTTTTTT
>few|TRBV7-2|TRBJ2-4|TRBD1
CASTNSGTGLAKNIQYF
TGTGCCAGCACCAATTCCGGGACAGGGTTAGCAAAAAACATTCAGTACTTC
>few|TRBV20-1|TRBJ2-7|TRBD1
CSAARQGDYEQYF
TGCAGTGCTGCCCGACAGGGGGACTACGAGCAGTACTTC
>many|TRBV5-1|TRBJ2-3|.
CASSNTFEDTQYF
TGCGCCAGCAGCAACACTTTTGAAGATACGCAGTATTTT
>.|TRBV29-1|TRBJ1-1|.
CSVEEMLGRPGTEAFF
TGCAGCGTTGAAGAGATGTTAGGCCGTCCGGGCACTGAAGCTTTCTTT
>.|TRBV20-1|TRBJ2-3|.
CSARTYTDTQYF
TGCAGTGCTAGAACTTACACAGATACGCAGTATTTT
>many|TRBV28|TRBJ2-1|.
CASSFINEQFF
TGTGCCAGCAGTTTTATCAATGAGCAGTTCTTC
>many|TRBV12-3/TRBV12-4|TRBJ1-4|.
CASSFGVLGGGNEKLFF
TGTGCCAGCAGTTTTGGCGTCCTCGGGGGAGGCAATGAAAAACTGTTTTTT
>few|TRBV9|TRBJ2-3|.
CASSVAGASTDTQYF
TGTGCCAGCAGCGTAGCGGGGGCTAGCACAGATACGCAGTATTTT
>.|TRBV20-1|TRBJ2-5|TRBD2
CSARAGAPGLAGGETQYF
TGCAGTGCTAGAGCCGGGGCGCCGGGACTAGCGGGAGGAGAGACCCAGTACTTC
>.|TRBV20-1|TRBJ1-2|TRBD1
CSAETGAYGYTF
TGCAGTGCTGAGACAGGGGCCTATGGCTACACCTTC
>.|TRBV4-3|TRBJ2-2|.
CASSQVGTNDGGELFF
TGCGCCAGCAGCCAGGTCGGGACAAATGATGGCGGGGAGCTGTTTTTT
>many|TRBV12-3/TRBV12-4|TRBJ2-3|TRBD2
CASTRLAGGLDTQYF
TGTGCCAGCACTCGACTAGCGGGGGGCCTAGATACGCAGTATTTT
>many|TRBV12-3/TRBV12-4|TRBJ1-1|.
CASSRPRESVNTEAFF
TGTGCCAGCAGCCGGCCCAGGGAATCGGTGAACACTGAAGCTTTCTTT
>few|TRBV5-1|TRBJ2-2|.
CASSPKQGNTGELFF
TGCGCCAGCAGCCCTAAACAGGGGAACACCGGGGAGCTGTTTTTT
>many|TRBV6-2/TRBV6-3|TRBJ2-2|.
CASSYHWQGMPNTGELFF
TGTGCCAGCAGTTACCATTGGCAGGGGATGCCGAACACCGGGGAGCTGTTTTTT
>.|TRBV11-2|TRBJ2-7|TRBD2
CASSFIPLAGGQEGQQYF
TGTGCCAGCAGCTTTATCCCTCTAGCGGGAGGGCAGGAAGGACAGCAGTACTTC
>few|TRBV29-1|TRBJ2-1|.
CSLSQYSNEQFF
TGCAGCCTGTCCCAGTATAGCAATGAGCAGTTCTTC
>.|TRBV5-5|TRBJ2-2|TRBD1
CASSLDGTGANTGELFF
TGTGCCAGCAGCTTGGACGGGACAGGGGCGAACACCGGGGAGCTGTTTTTT
>few|TRBV11-2|TRBJ2-2|TRBD2
CASSLRVVRGGYTGELFF
TGTGCCAGCAGCTTAAGGGTTGTGCGGGGGGGTTACACCGGGGAGCTGTTTTTT
>many|TRBV3-1|TRBJ1-6|TRBD1
CASSQRTTGGGSPLHF
TGTGCCAGCAGCCAACGGACCACAGGGGGCGGTTCACCCCTCCACTTT
>many|TRBV27|TRBJ2-2|.
CASSSLAGGTGELFF
TGTGCCAGCAGTTCCCTAGCCGGCGGCACCGGGGAGCTGTTTTTT
>many|TRBV5-1|TRBJ2-1|.
CASSLEGRVSYNEQFF
TGCGCCAGCAGCTTGGAGGGCAGGGTATCCTACAATGAGCAGTTCTTC
>few|TRBV12-3/TRBV12-4|TRBJ2-7|.
CASRGSAGTYEQYF
TGTGCCAGCAGGGGATCGGCGGGTACCTACGAGCAGTACTTC
>few|TRBV20-1|TRBJ2-4|TRBD2
CSARPPGTSGGARKNIQYF
TGCAGTGCTAGACCTCCCGGGACTAGCGGGGGAGCCCGGAAAAACATTCAGTACTTC
>many|TRBV20-1|TRBJ1-2|.
CSASVWGGDYGYTF
TGCAGTGCTAGCGTGTGGGGGGGTGACTATGGCTACACCTTC